This T cell receptor beta chain was documented in a study of blood T cell repertoires in COVID-19. This clone appeared a few times. Study processing details: Amplification with reference gene primers provided the estimates of nucleated cell counts. Produced via immunoSEQ multiplex PCR; TCRdb's table is partial and in-frame only. The V and J calls and clone size come from that table; D and trimming were worked out from the DNA. The sample gives around 200,000 clones, approximately 80% of which show up once; roughly 7.1% is in the top ten. Per germline, CDR1 SGHAT and CDR2 FQNNGV. The CDR3 extends over 13 amino acids. Trimming pared 5 bases from V and 4 bases from J, leaving 11 bases between.

The receptor's source is a human donor in a cohort sampled during active COVID-19. This chain links TRBV11-2 with TRBJ1-2, with D tentatively TRBD1 (5 bases). Material: peripheral blood. This CDR3 is CASSRDSFYGYTF. The CDR3 nucleotides read TGTGCCAGCAGCCGAGACAGCTTCTATGGCTACACCTTC.